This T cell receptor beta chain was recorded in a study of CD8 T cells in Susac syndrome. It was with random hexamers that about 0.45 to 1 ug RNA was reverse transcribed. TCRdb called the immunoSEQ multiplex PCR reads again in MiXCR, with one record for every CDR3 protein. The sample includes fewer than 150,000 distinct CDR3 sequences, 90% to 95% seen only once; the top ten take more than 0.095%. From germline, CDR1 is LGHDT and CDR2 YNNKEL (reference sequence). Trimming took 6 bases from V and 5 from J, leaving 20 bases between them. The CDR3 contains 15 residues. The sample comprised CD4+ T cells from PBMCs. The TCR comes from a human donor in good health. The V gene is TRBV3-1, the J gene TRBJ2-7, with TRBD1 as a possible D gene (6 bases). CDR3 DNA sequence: TGTGCCAGCAGTTGGGACACCACCCCATCAAACGAGCAGTACTTC. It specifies CASSWDTTPSNEQYF.